The table lists the clone carrying this TCR beta chain with many counts. Its specificity is unknown. The data derive from a study of metastatic and nonmetastatic thyroid tumors. The study, taken as a whole, reports: Within blood and tumor, benign nodules reportedly had significantly lower TCR beta diversity than malignant thyroid tumors did.

Via MiXCR, TCRdb re-called the PCR reads. The data hold around 21,000 clones, with more than 20% observed a single time. No patient received treatment before thyroid surgery. Germline V gene sequence: CDR1 MDHEN, CDR2 SYDVKM. This CDR3 is 13 amino acids long. Trimming took 6 bases from V and 1 from J, leaving 6 bases between them. Sequenced material: blood. The rearrangement joins TRBV28 to TRBJ2-2; no definite D call. This clonotype was obtained from a male donor with papillary thyroid cancer or a benign thyroid nodule (not recorded which). Some clones in this sample may be carry-over from other donors' samples. DNA of the CDR3: TGTGCCAGCAGAGAGATGAACACCGGGGAGCTGTTTTTT. Translated: CASREMNTGELFF.